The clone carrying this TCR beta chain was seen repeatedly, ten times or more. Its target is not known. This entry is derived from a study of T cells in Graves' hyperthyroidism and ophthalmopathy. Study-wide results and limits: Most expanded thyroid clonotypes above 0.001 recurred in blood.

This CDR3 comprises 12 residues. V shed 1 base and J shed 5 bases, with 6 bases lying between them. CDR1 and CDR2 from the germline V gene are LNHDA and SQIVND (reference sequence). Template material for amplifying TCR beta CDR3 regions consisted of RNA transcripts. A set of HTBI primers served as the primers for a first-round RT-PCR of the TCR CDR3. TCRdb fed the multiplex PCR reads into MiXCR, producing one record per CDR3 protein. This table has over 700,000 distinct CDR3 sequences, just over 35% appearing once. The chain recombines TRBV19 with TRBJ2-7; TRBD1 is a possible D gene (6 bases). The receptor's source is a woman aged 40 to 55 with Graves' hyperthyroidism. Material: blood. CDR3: CASSIGQDEQYF. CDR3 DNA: TGTGCCAGTAGTATAGGACAGGACGAGCAGTACTTC.